These T cell receptor beta chains were read from a single sample in a study of blood T cells in healthy people across ages. Each CDR3 protein is one row after TCRdb ran MiXCR on the 5' RACE reads. The profile shows around 800,000 distinct CDR3 sequences, around 24% of them singletons. The sample was also reused in another study, on T cells of mothers and their children.

The specimen sequenced was blood. The receptors stem from a boy between 10 and 17 years old in good health. Each CDR3 is given with its conserved first and last residue. A D gene is named only where the DNA matches it firmly. Clone size is shown for a subset of rows, as once, few, many or a class of expanded clone.

d_call j_call clone_size v_call cdr3_aa cdr3_nt
- TRBJ2-1 few TRBV10-3 CAIGEDFCNEQFF TGTGCCATCGGGGAGGACTTTTGCAATGAGCAGTTCTTC
- TRBJ2-2 - TRBV11-2 CASRAGRGGTGELFF TGTGCCAGCAGGGCCGGACGCGGAGGGACCGGGGAGCTGTTTTTT
- TRBJ1-5 few TRBV6-6 CASSHMAGPQHF TGTGCCAGCAGCCACATGGCCGGGCCCCAGCATTTT
- TRBJ2-1 few TRBV11-2 CASSFDGYNEQFF TGTGCCAGCAGCTTCGATGGTTACAATGAGCAGTTCTTC
- TRBJ2-5 few TRBV12-3/TRBV12-4 CASSLILSGQETQYF TGTGCCAGCAGTTTAATACTGTCTGGGCAAGAGACCCAGTACTTC
- TRBJ2-5 few TRBV20-1 CSASGDVQETQYF TGCAGTGCTAGTGGAGACGTTCAAGAGACCCAGTACTTC
TRBD1 TRBJ1-1 - TRBV7-6 CASSLAPMTGVTNTEAFF TGTGCCAGCAGCTTAGCCCCGATGACAGGGGTTACGAACACTGAAGCTTTCTTT
- TRBJ1-2 few TRBV12-3/TRBV12-4 CASSLAAGGYTF TGTGCCAGCAGTTTAGCGGCAGGAGGCTACACCTTC
- TRBJ1-2 few TRBV5-1 CASSLTGPLPYGYTF TGCGCCAGCAGCCTGACAGGCCCTCTTCCCTATGGCTACACCTTC
- TRBJ1-2 - TRBV12-3/TRBV12-4 CASSKLHGYTF TGTGCCAGCAGTAAACTCCATGGCTACACCTTC
- TRBJ1-1 - TRBV7-9 CASRVPGGGQAEAFF TGTGCCAGCAGGGTTCCCGGGGGGGGTCAGGCTGAAGCTTTCTTT
- TRBJ1-2 - TRBV20-1 CSAGGQENYGYTF TGCAGTGCTGGGGGGCAGGAGAACTATGGCTACACCTTC
TRBD1 TRBJ2-2 - TRBV2 CASSPDRVTGELFF TGTGCCAGCAGCCCGGACAGGGTCACCGGGGAGCTGTTTTTT
- TRBJ1-2 - TRBV12-3/TRBV12-4 CASTEYRDGYTF TGTGCCAGCACCGAATACAGGGATGGCTACACCTTC
TRBD2 TRBJ2-7 few TRBV7-2 CASSSAGTSVGEQYF TGTGCCAGCAGCTCCGCCGGGACTAGCGTCGGCGAGCAGTACTTC
- TRBJ1-1 once TRBV7-9 CASSAGGLGTEAFF TGTGCCAGCAGCGCGGGGGGTCTGGGCACTGAAGCTTTCTTT
TRBD2 TRBJ2-5 once TRBV7-2 CASSLGRSSGARKTQYF TGTGCCAGCAGCTTGGGCCGAAGTAGCGGGGCCCGGAAGACCCAGTACTTC
- TRBJ1-2 - TRBV24-1 CATSDDEGAGYTF TGTGCCACCAGTGATGACGAAGGGGCTGGCTACACCTTC
- TRBJ2-3 - TRBV6-4 CASSDSGTVTITDTQYF TGTGCCAGCAGTGACTCCGGGACTGTTACAATCACAGATACGCAGTATTTT
- TRBJ2-1 - TRBV9 CASSVYANEQFF TGTGCCAGCAGCGTGTACGCCAATGAGCAGTTCTTC
- TRBJ2-3 few TRBV5-5 CASSFLGHGTDTQYF TGTGCCAGCAGCTTTTTAGGTCACGGCACAGATACGCAGTATTTT
TRBD1 TRBJ2-1 few TRBV9 CASSPTTGTIDNEQFF TGTGCCAGCAGCCCGACGACAGGGACGATAGACAATGAGCAGTTCTTC
TRBD2 TRBJ2-5 - TRBV6-5 CASSYRTSGGVRETQYF TGTGCCAGCAGTTATCGTACTAGCGGGGGGGTTAGGGAGACCCAGTACTTC
- TRBJ1-2 - TRBV10-3 CAISYSGDGYTF TGTGCCATCAGTTACTCCGGAGATGGCTACACCTTC
- TRBJ1-6 - TRBV28 CASSLSPGLTSPLHF TGTGCCAGCAGTTTATCTCCGGGGTTGACTTCACCCCTCCACTTT
- TRBJ2-5 - TRBV6-5 CASSYSRWQETQYF TGTGCCAGCAGTTACTCGAGGTGGCAAGAGACCCAGTACTTC
- TRBJ1-2 few TRBV5-1 CASSLGARRGYTF TGCGCCAGCAGCTTGGGTGCCAGACGTGGCTACACCTTC
- TRBJ2-7 - TRBV29-1 CSVGTIYEQYF TGCAGCGTCGGGACAATCTACGAGCAGTACTTC
TRBD1 TRBJ1-4 - TRBV20-1 CSASSRGQGTEKLFF TGCAGTGCTAGCTCCCGGGGACAGGGTACAGAAAAACTGTTTTTT
- TRBJ1-1 - TRBV18 CASSHRDIGFVNTEAFF TGTGCCAGCTCACACCGGGACATCGGGTTCGTTAACACTGAAGCTTTCTTT
TRBD1 TRBJ2-1 - TRBV12-3/TRBV12-4 CASSKPGQGHNEQFF TGTGCCAGCAGTAAACCGGGACAGGGACACAATGAGCAGTTCTTC
TRBD1 TRBJ1-4 few TRBV20-1 CSARVSGTANEKLFF TGCAGTGCTAGAGTGTCAGGGACAGCTAATGAAAAACTGTTTTTT
- TRBJ2-1 few TRBV4-1 CASSRGGPEQFF TGCGCCAGCAGCCGCGGTGGGCCCGAGCAGTTCTTC
- TRBJ2-3 - TRBV10-3 CAISESTTGTDTQYF TGTGCCATCAGTGAGTCGACGACGGGCACAGATACGCAGTATTTT
TRBD1 TRBJ2-3 - TRBV7-9 CASSSSVGQGAGDTQYF TGTGCCAGCAGCTCTTCCGTCGGACAGGGGGCTGGAGATACGCAGTATTTT
- TRBJ2-1 - TRBV6-1 CASRPGLSYNEQFF TGTGCCAGCCGACCGGGACTGTCCTACAATGAGCAGTTCTTC
TRBD1 TRBJ2-1 - TRBV10-3 CAISGWTGNRNEQFF TGTGCCATCAGTGGCTGGACAGGGAACAGGAATGAGCAGTTCTTC
TRBD1 TRBJ2-2 - TRBV5-8 CASSSGQVGGELFF TGTGCCAGCAGCTCCGGACAGGTCGGCGGGGAGCTGTTTTTT
- TRBJ2-1 - TRBV6-1 CASGRGPVNGNEQFF TGTGCCAGCGGGAGAGGGCCGGTCAACGGGAATGAGCAGTTCTTC
- TRBJ1-5 - TRBV3-1 CASSKGQLGRQPQHF TGTGCCAGCAGCAAAGGACAATTGGGACGTCAGCCCCAGCATTTT
- TRBJ2-7 - TRBV10-3 CAISNREGRNEQYF TGTGCCATTTCCAACAGGGAAGGGCGCAACGAGCAGTACTTC
- TRBJ2-1 few TRBV30 CAWSVPGRNEQFF TGTGCCTGGAGTGTTCCCGGCAGAAATGAGCAGTTCTTC
- TRBJ2-7 few TRBV7-9 CASSLEDREQYF TGTGCCAGCAGCTTAGAAGACCGCGAGCAGTACTTC
TRBD1 TRBJ2-3 few TRBV5-1 CASSLGSGGPGTDTQYF TGCGCCAGCAGCTTGGGGTCAGGGGGCCCAGGCACAGATACGCAGTATTTT
- TRBJ2-5 - TRBV5-1 CASSLDPVETQYF TGCGCCAGCAGCTTAGACCCTGTAGAGACCCAGTACTTC
TRBD1 TRBJ1-6 few TRBV29-1 CSGRQGGYNSPLHF TGCAGCGGGAGACAGGGCGGATATAATTCACCCCTCCACTTT
TRBD2 TRBJ2-4 few TRBV20-1 CSARDRRELQYF TGCAGTGCTAGAGATCGGCGGGAGCTTCAGTACTTC
TRBD2 TRBJ2-1 - TRBV7-8 CASSSQLASGNKQFF TGTGCCAGCAGCTCTCAGCTTGCTAGCGGGAATAAGCAGTTCTTC
TRBD2 TRBJ2-1 - TRBV20-1 CSAPLGGVTYNEQFF TGCAGTGCGCCCTTGGGGGGGGTAACCTACAATGAGCAGTTCTTC
- TRBJ1-2 few TRBV12-3/TRBV12-4 CASSSDSLGYGYTF TGTGCCAGCAGTTCGGACAGCCTGGGATATGGCTACACCTTC
- TRBJ2-1 - TRBV27 CASRGPHSSSYNEQFF TGTGCCAGCCGCGGCCCCCACTCGAGCTCCTACAATGAGCAGTTCTTC